These T cell receptor beta chains were read from a single sample in a study of cytomegalovirus exposure and HLA in healthy donors. TCRdb's copy holds only in-frame clones and misses some; the assay was immunoSEQ multiplex PCR. Among 210,000 or so clones listed, about 83% were seen once. Material: PBMCs. Receptors were obtained from a girl between 10 and 17 years old in good health and CMV-seronegative. The CDR3 runs from the conserved cysteine through the conserved F or W. A D gene is named only where the DNA matches it firmly. Some rows mark clone size as missing; the rest say once, few, many or name a class of expanded clone.

clone_size cdr3_length d_call j_call v_call cdr3_aa cdr3_nt
- 16 - TRBJ2-7 TRBV14 CASSQGRGSPQYEQYF TGTGCCAGCAGCCAAGGCAGGGGATCTCCTCAGTACGAGCAGTACTTC
- 16 TRBD1 TRBJ1-1 TRBV5-1 CASSFFSTGKNTEAFF TGCGCCAGCAGCTTCTTTTCGACAGGGAAGAACACTGAAGCTTTCTTT
once 15 - TRBJ2-3 TRBV5-1 CASSLGGGEPDTQYF TGCGCCAGCAGCTTGGGTGGCGGGGAACCAGATACGCAGTATTTT
- 17 - TRBJ1-3 TRBV4-1 CASSPDRTPLSGNTIYF TGCGCCAGCAGCCCGGACAGAACTCCGCTCTCTGGAAACACCATATATTTT
- 16 - TRBJ2-1 TRBV9 CASSVVQGRPYNEQFF TGTGCCAGCAGCGTAGTGCAGGGGCGACCCTACAATGAGCAGTTCTTC
- 13 TRBD1 TRBJ1-2 TRBV7-6 CASSPGGTYGYTF TGTGCCAGCAGCCCAGGGGGGACCTATGGCTACACCTTC
- 16 TRBD1 TRBJ1-5 TRBV29-1 CSVGGTGAGSNQPQHF TGCAGCGTCGGAGGGACAGGGGCCGGTAGCAATCAGCCCCAGCATTTT
- 13 TRBD1 TRBJ1-1 TRBV6-1 CASSRTGNTEAFF TGTGCCAGCAGCAGGACAGGGAACACTGAAGCTTTCTTT
few 11 - TRBJ1-1 TRBV6-5 CASSSRAEAFF TGTGCCAGCAGCTCCCGGGCTGAAGCTTTCTTT
medium-sized 14 TRBD1 TRBJ2-2 TRBV6-4 CASSGGQDTGELFF TGTGCCAGCAGTGGGGGACAGGACACCGGGGAGCTGTTTTTT
- 19 TRBD1 TRBJ1-1 TRBV29-1 CSVVYRDRGGEISGTEAFF TGCAGCGTTGTATATCGGGACAGGGGGGGCGAAATCTCGGGCACTGAAGCTTTCTTT
- 17 - TRBJ2-7 TRBV23-1 CASSSRGWMLGYYEQYF TGCGCCAGCAGTAGCAGGGGTTGGATGCTAGGCTACTACGAGCAGTACTTC
few 12 - TRBJ2-7 TRBV7-9 CSSSYSTYEQYF TGTTCCAGCAGCTATAGTACCTACGAGCAGTACTTC
- 17 TRBD2 TRBJ2-3 TRBV2 CASSATLAGGPADTQYF TGTGCCAGCAGCGCGACACTAGCGGGAGGGCCCGCAGATACGCAGTATTTT
- 15 - TRBJ2-4 TRBV7-2 CASSLRGKTKNIQYF TGTGCCAGCAGCCTACGGGGGAAGACCAAAAACATTCAGTACTTC